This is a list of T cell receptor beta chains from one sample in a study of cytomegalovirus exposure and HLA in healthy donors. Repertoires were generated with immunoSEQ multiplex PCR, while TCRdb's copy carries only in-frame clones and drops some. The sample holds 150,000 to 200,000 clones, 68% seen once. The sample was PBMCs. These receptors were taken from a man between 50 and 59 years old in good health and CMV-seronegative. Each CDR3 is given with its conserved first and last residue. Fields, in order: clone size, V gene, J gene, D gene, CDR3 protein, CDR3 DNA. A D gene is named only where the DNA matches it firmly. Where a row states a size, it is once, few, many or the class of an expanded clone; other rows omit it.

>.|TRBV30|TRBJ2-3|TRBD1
CACHPGTGGGDTQYF
TGTGCCTGTCATCCGGGGACAGGGGGCGGAGATACGCAGTATTTT
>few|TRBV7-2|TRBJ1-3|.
CASSLAWLGQLGNTIYF
TGTGCCAGCAGCTTAGCTTGGTTAGGACAGCTTGGAAACACCATATATTTT
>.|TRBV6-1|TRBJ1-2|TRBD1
CASSEIGTGTSYGYTF
TGTGCCAGCAGTGAAATTGGGACAGGGACATCCTATGGCTACACCTTC
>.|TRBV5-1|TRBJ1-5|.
CASSLDGSAGHQPQHF
TGCGCCAGCAGCTTGGACGGGTCGGCGGGTCATCAGCCCCAGCATTTT
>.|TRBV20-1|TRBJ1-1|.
CSARPGIAFF
TGCAGTGCTCGTCCGGGGATAGCTTTCTTT
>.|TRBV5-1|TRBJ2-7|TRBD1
CASSLGQGSYEQYF
TGCGCCAGCAGCTTGGGACAGGGTTCCTACGAGCAGTACTTC
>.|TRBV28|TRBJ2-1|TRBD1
CASSFRTGPNEQFF
TGTGCCAGCAGTTTCCGGACAGGGCCCAATGAGCAGTTCTTC
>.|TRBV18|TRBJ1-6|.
CASSQDRYNSPLHF
TGTGCCAGCTCTCAGGACAGATATAATTCACCCCTCCACTTT
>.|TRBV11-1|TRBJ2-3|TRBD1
CASKQGGQGSYTQYF
TGTGCCAGCAAACAAGGCGGACAGGGGAGTTATACGCAGTATTTT
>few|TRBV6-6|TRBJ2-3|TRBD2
CASTRGDPDTQYF
TGTGCCAGCACCCGGGGGGACCCAGATACGCAGTATTTT
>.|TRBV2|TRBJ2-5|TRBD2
CASSEARAGGPVETQYF
TGTGCCAGCAGTGAAGCGAGGGCGGGGGGGCCGGTAGAGACCCAGTACTTC
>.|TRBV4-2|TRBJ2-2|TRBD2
CASSQGGGALTGELFF
TGTGCCAGCAGCCAAGGCGGGGGGGCCCTCACCGGGGAGCTGTTTTTT
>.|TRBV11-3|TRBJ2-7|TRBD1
CASSAGQATYEQYF
TGTGCCAGCAGCGCGGGACAGGCAACCTACGAGCAGTACTTC
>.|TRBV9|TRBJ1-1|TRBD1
CASSVDGDSDLLEAFF
TGTGCCAGCAGCGTAGATGGGGACAGTGACTTACTAGAAGCTTTCTTT
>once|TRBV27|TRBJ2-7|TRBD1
CASSATGAEQYF
TGTGCCAGCAGTGCGACAGGGGCCGAGCAGTACTTC
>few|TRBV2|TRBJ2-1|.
CASSAQRLYNEQFF
TGTGCCAGCAGTGCCCAGCGCCTATACAATGAGCAGTTCTTC